A single sample gave rise to the 8 T cell receptor beta chains below, sequenced in a study of early T cells in non-severe SARS-CoV-2 infection. TCRdb itself ran the 5' RACE reads through MiXCR, one entry per CDR3 protein. There are tens of thousands of distinct CDR3 sequences in the sample; about 7.1% occur only once, and approximately 5.5% lies in the top ten. This specimen consisted of whole blood, obtained at baseline. All receptors derive from an adult who was a healthcare worker with PCR-confirmed SARS-CoV-2 infection or an uninfected control (not recorded which).

This clonotype was observed a few times. The rearrangement joins TRBV29-1 to TRBJ1-2; perhaps TRBD1 as D (6 bases). Trimming cost V 5 bases and J 0 bases, with 13 bases left between them. The CDR3 spans 14 residues. Germline loops: CDR1 SQVTM, CDR2 ANQGSEA. Here the CDR3 reads CSVSSGDSNYGYTF. CDR3 sequence (DNA): TGCAGCGTTTCTTCAGGGGACTCTAACTATGGCTACACCTTC.

This clonotype was counted many times. The chain uses TRBV4-3 and TRBJ1-5; the D is unclear. The CDR3 spans 13 residues. The germline V gene has CDR1 LGHNA and CDR2 YSLEER. V was clipped by 7 bases and J by 6 bases, with 13 bases between them. Here the CDR3 DNA reads TGCGCCAGCACCCCCGAGCACGGTCAGCCCCAGCATTTT. Residues: CASTPEHGQPQHF.

This clonotype was seen more than once but under ten times. The chain links TRBV5-4 to TRBJ2-2; perhaps TRBD2 as D (6 bases). V lost 0 bases, J lost 7 bases, and 19 bases lay in between. There are 17 residues in the CDR3. Germline assignment: CDR1 SGHNT and CDR2 YYREEE (reference sequence). Here the CDR3 reads CASSLDVVGGVSGELFF. The DNA of the CDR3 is TGTGCCAGCAGCTTGGACGTAGTCGGGGGAGTTAGCGGGGAGCTGTTTTTT. The full variable domain, completed using reference TRBV5-4 and TRBJ2-2, is ETGVTQSPTHLIKTRGQQVTLRCSSQSGHNTVSWYQQALGQGPQFIFQYYREEENGRGNFPPRFSGLQFPNYSSELNVNALELDDSALYLCASSLDVVGGVSGELFFGEGSRLTVL.

The chain recombines TRBV29-1 with TRBJ2-2, with 7 bases matching TRBD1. With V trimmed by 5 bases and J by 4 bases, 4 bases remained unmatched. CDR1 is SQVTM and CDR2 is ANQGSEA in the germline V gene. The CDR3 is 13 amino acids. Here the CDR3 DNA reads TGCAGCGTTACGGGACAGAGCACCGGGGAGCTGTTTTTT. Residues: CSVTGQSTGELFF.

This clonotype was recorded many times. J is TRBJ2-1 and V is TRBV6-6; 12 bases are shared with TRBD2. Trimming removed 4 bases from V and 7 bases from J; junction bases left unmatched: 8. The CDR3 is made up of 16 amino acids. Germline V CDR1 and CDR2: MNHNY, SVGAGI (reference sequence). The CDR3 spells CASSLVTSGGKNEQFF. As DNA, the CDR3 is TGTGCCAGCAGTTTAGTCACTAGCGGGGGGAAGAATGAGCAGTTCTTC.

The chain has TRBV12-3 or TRBV12-4 and TRBJ1-4; D is uncertain. V lost 6 bases, J lost 12 bases, and 17 bases lay in between. CDR3 length equals 13 residues. CDR3 in amino acids: CASSPTPDGELFF. DNA of the CDR3: TGTGCCAGCAGCCCTACCCCCGATGGGGAACTGTTTTTT.

V is TRBV12-3 or TRBV12-4 and J is TRBJ1-2; 7 bases are shared with TRBD1. The CDR3 length is 14 residues. J was trimmed by 5 bases and V by 4 bases; bases with no gene match: 7. The chain's CDR3 is CASSSPGQKYGYTF. The CDR3 DNA reads TGTGCCAGCAGTTCGCCGGGACAGAAATATGGCTACACCTTC.

This clonotype was seen ten or more times. V gene TRBV11-3 combines with J gene TRBJ2-2, with no clear D. The germline V and J ends were trimmed by 2 bases and 3 bases, with 4 bases remaining between them. Germline loops: CDR1 SGHNT, CDR2 YENEEA. The CDR3 extends over 13 amino acids. The CDR3 bases are TGTGCCAGCAGCTTACCGTACACCGGGGAGCTGTTTTTT. It encodes CASSLPYTGELFF.